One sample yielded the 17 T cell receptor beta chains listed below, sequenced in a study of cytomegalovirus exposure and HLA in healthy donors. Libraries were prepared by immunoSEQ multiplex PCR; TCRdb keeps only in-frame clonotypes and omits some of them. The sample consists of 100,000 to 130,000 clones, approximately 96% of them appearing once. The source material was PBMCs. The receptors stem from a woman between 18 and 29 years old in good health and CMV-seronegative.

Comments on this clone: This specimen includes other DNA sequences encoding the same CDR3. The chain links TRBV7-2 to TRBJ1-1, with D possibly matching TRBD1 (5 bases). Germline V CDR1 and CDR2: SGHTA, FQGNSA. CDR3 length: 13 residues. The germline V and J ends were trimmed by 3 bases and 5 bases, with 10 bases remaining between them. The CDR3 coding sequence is TGTGCCAGCAGCTTGGGTGGGGGGACTGAAGCTTTCTTT. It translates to CASSLGGGTEAFF.

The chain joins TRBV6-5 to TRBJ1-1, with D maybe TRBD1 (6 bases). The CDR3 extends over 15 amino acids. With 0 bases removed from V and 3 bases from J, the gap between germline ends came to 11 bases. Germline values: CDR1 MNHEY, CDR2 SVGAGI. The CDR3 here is CASSYSYRVDTEAFF. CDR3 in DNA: TGTGCCAGCAGTTACTCGTACAGGGTAGACACTGAAGCTTTCTTT.

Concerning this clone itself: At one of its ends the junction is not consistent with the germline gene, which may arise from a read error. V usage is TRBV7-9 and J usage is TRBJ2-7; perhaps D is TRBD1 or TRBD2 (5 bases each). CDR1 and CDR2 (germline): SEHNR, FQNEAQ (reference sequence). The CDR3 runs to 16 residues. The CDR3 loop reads CASSLAPQQTDHEQYF. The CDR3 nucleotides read TGTGCCAGCAGCCTAGCCCCCCAACAGACAGATCACGAGCAGTACTTC.

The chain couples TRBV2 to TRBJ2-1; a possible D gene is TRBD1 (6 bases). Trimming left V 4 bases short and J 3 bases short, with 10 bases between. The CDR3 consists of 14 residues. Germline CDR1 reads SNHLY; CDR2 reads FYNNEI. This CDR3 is CASSVGTLYNEQFF. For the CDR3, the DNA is TGTGCCAGCAGTGTAGGGACACTCTACAATGAGCAGTTCTTC.

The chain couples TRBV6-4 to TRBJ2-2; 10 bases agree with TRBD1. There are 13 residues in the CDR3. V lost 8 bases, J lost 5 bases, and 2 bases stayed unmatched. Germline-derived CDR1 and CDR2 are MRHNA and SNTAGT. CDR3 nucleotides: TGTGCCAGCCGGGACAGGGGAACCGGGGAGCTGTTTTTT. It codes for CASRDRGTGELFF.

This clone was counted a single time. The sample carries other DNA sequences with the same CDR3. CDR3 region: CASSLGPGGAYNEQFF. DNA of the CDR3: TGTGCCAGCAGCTTAGGACCAGGGGGTGCCTACAATGAGCAGTTCTTC. The chain has TRBV11-3 and TRBJ2-1; TRBD1 matches 7 bases. V shed 1 base, J shed 2 bases, and the junction held 5 bases outside the gene matches. Germline V gene sequence: CDR1 SGHNT, CDR2 YENEEA. The CDR3 is 16 residues long.

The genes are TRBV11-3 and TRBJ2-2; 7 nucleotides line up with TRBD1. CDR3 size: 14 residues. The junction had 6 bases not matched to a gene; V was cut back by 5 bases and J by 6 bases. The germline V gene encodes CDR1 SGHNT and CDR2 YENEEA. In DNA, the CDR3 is TGTGCCAGCAGCGGCGAGGGGGCTGCCGGGGAGCTGTTTTTT. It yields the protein CASSGEGAAGELFF.

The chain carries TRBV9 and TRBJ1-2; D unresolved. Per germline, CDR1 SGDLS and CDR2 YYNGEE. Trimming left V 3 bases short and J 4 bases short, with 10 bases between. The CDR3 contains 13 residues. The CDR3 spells CASSAEGVYGYTF. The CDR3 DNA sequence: TGTGCCAGCAGCGCAGAGGGAGTCTATGGCTACACCTTC.

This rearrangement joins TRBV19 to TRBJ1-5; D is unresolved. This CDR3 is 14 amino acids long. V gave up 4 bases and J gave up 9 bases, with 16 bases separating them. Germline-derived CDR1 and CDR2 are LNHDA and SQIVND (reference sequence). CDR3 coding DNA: TGTGCCAGTAGTAACCCAGGCCAGATTCCGCCCCAGCATTTT. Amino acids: CASSNPGQIPPQHF.

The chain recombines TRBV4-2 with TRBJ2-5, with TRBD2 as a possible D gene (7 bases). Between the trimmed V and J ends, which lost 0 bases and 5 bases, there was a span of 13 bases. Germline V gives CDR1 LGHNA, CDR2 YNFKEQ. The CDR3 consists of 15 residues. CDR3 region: CASSQDRGGTETQYF. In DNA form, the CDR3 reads TGTGCCAGCAGCCAAGATCGCGGGGGCACGGAGACCCAGTACTTC.

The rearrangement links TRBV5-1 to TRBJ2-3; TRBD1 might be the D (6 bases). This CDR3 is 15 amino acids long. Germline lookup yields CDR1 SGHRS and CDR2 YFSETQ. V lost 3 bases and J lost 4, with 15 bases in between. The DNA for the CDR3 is TGCGCCAGCAGCTATCCACAGGGTATAGCAGATACGCAGTATTTT. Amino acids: CASSYPQGIADTQYF.

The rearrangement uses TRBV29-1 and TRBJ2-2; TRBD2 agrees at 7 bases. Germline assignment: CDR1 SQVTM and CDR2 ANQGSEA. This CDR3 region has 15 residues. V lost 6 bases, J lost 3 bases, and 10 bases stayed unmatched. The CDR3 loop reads CSVAGLEGHTGELFF. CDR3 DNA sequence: TGCAGCGTCGCCGGACTAGAAGGACACACCGGGGAGCTGTTTTTT.

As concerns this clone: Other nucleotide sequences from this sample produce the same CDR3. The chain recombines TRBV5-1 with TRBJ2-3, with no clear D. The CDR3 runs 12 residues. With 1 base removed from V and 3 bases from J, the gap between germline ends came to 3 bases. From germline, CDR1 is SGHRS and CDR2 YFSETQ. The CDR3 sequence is CASSLSTDTQYF. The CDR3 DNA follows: TGCGCCAGCAGCTTGTCGACAGATACGCAGTATTTT.

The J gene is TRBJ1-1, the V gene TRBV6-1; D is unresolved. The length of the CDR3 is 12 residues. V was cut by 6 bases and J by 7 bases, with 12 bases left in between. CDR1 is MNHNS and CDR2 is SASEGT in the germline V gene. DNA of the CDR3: TGTGCCAGCAGACCCCGGAGGATTGAAGCTTTCTTT. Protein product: CASRPRRIEAFF.

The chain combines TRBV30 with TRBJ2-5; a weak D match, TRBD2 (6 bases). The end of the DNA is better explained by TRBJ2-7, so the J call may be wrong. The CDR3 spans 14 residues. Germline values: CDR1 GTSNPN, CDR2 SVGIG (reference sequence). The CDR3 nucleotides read TGTGCCTGGAGTGTTGGGACTGCCTCCTACGAGCAGTACTTC. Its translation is CAWSVGTASYEQYF.

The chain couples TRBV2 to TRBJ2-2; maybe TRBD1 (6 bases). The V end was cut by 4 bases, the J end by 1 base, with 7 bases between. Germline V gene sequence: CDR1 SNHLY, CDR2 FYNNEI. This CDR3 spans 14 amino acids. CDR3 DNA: TGTGCCAGCAGTGTGACAGGGAACACCGGGGAGCTGTTTTTT. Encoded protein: CASSVTGNTGELFF.

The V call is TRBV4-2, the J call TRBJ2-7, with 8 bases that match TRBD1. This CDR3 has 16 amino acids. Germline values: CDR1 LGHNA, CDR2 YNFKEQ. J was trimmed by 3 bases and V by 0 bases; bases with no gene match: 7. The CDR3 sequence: CASSQEVGTGDYEQYF. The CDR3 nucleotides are TGTGCCAGCAGCCAAGAAGTCGGGACAGGTGACTACGAGCAGTACTTC.